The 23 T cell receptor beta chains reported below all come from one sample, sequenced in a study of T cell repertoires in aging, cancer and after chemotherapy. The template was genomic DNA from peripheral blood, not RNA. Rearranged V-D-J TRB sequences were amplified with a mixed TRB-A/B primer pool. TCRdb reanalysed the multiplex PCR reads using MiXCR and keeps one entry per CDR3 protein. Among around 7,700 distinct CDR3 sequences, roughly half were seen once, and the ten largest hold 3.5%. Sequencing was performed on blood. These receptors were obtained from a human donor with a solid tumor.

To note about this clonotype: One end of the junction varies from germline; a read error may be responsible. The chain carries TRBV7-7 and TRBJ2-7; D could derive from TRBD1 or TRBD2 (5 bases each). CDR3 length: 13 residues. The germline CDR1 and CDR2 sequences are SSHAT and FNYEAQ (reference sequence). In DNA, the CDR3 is TGTGCTAGCAGCCCCCGGGGCACCTACGAGCAGTACTTC. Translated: CASSPRGTYEQYF.

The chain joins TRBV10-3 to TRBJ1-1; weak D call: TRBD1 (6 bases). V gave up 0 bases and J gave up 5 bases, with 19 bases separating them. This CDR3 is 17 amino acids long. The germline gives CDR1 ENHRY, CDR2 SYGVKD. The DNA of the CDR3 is TGTGCCATCAGTGAGTCGAGGGGGGGCGTAGGGCGGACTGAAGCTTTCTTT. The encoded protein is CAISESRGGVGRTEAFF.

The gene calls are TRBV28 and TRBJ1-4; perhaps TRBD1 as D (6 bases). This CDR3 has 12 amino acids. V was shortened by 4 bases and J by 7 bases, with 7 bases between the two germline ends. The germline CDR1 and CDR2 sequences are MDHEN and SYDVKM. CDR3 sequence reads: CASSSGVEKLFF. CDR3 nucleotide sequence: TGTGCCAGCAGTTCAGGGGTTGAAAAACTGTTTTTT. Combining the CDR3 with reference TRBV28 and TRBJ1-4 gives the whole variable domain DVKVTQSSRYLVKRTGEKVFLECVQDMDHENMFWYRQDPGLGLRLIYFSYDVKMKEKGDIPEGYSVSREKKERFSLILESASTNQTSMYLCASSSGVEKLFFGSGTQLSVL.

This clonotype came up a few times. CDR3 DNA: TGTGCCAGCAGCCCCGGACGAGGGGAAGGCTACACCTTC. Translated, it gives CASSPGRGEGYTF. The V gene is TRBV12-3 or TRBV12-4, the J gene TRBJ1-2; possibly TRBD1 for D (5 bases). Trimming took off 6 bases at V and 8 bases at J, with 16 bases between the two ends. This CDR3 has 13 residues.

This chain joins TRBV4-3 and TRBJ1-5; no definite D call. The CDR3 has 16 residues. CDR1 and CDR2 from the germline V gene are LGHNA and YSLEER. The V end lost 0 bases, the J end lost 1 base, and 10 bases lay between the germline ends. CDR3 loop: CASSQDAEGSNQPQHF. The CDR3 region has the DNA TGCGCCAGCAGCCAAGATGCGGAAGGGAGCAATCAGCCCCAGCATTTT.

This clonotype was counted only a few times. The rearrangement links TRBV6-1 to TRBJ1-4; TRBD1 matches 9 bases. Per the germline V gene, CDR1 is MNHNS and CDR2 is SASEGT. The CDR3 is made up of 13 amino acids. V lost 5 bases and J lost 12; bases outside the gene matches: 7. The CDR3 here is CASSRTGEGELFF. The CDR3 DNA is TGTGCCAGCAGTCGGACAGGGGAGGGTGAACTGTTTTTT.

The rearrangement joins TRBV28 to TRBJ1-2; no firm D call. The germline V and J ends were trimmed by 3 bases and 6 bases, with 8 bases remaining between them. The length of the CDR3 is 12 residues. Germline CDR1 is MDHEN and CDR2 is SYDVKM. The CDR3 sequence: CASSFVSDGYTF. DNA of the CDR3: TGTGCCAGCAGTTTCGTCAGTGATGGCTACACCTTC.

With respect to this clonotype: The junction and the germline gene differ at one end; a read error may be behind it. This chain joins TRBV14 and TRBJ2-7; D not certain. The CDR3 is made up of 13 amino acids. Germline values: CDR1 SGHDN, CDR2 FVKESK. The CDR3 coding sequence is TGTGCCAGCAGCTTACCCTCCTCCTACGAGCAGCACTTC. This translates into CASSLPSSYEQHF.

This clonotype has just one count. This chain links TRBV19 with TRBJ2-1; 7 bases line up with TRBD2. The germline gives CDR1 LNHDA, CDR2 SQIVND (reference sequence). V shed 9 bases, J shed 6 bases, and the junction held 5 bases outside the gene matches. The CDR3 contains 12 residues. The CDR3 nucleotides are TGTGCCAGCGGGGGGAGAGCCAATGAGCAGTTCTTC. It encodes CASGGRANEQFF.

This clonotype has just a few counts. The CDR3 sequence: CASSRELAGLEQYF. DNA of the CDR3: TGTGCCAGCAGCCGGGAGCTAGCGGGACTCGAGCAGTACTTC. The genes are TRBV5-4 and TRBJ2-7; 9 nucleotides align to TRBD2. Germline V gene lookup returns CDR1 SGHNT and CDR2 YYREEE (reference sequence). This CDR3 has 14 residues. V lost 4 bases and J lost 6; bases outside the gene matches: 8.

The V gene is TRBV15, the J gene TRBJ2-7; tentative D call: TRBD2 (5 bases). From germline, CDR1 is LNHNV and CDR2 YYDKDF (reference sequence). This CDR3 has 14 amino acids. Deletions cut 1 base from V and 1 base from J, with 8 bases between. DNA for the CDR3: TGTGCCACCAGCAGAGCAGCGGAGTCCTACGAGCAGTACTTC. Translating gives CATSRAAESYEQYF.

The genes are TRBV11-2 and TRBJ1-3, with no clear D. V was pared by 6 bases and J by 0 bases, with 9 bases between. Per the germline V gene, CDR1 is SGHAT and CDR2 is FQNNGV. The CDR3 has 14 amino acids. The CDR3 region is CASRAAFSGNTIYF. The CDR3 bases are TGTGCCAGCAGGGCCGCCTTCTCTGGAAACACCATATATTTT.

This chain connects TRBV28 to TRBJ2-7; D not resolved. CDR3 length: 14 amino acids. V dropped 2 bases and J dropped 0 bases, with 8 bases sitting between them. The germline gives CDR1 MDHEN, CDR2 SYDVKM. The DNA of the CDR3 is TGTGCCAGCAGTTTAGGGGTACCCTCCTACGAGCAGTACTTC. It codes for CASSLGVPSYEQYF.

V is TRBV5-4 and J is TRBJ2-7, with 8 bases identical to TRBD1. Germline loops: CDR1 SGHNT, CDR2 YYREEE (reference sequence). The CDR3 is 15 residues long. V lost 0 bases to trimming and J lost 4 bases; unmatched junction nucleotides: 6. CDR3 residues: CASSLAGTGRYEQYF. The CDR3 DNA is TGTGCCAGCAGCTTGGCCGGGACAGGCCGATACGAGCAGTACTTC.

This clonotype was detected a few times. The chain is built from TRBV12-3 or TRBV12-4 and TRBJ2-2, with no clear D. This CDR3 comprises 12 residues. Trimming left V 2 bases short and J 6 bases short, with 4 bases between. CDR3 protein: CASSLKAGELFF. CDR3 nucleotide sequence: TGTGCCAGCAGTTTAAAGGCCGGGGAGCTGTTTTTT.

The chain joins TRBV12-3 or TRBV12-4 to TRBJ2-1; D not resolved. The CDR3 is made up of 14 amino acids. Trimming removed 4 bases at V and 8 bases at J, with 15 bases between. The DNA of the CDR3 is TGTGCCAGCAGTTCTACCCGAGGCTGGGATGAGCAGTTCTTC. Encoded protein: CASSSTRGWDEQFF.

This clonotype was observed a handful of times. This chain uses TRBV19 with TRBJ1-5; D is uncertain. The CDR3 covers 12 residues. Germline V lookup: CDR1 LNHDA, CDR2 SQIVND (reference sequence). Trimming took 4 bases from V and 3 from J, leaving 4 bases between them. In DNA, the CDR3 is TGTGCCAGTAGTACTTACAATCAGCCCCAGCATTTT. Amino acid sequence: CASSTYNQPQHF.

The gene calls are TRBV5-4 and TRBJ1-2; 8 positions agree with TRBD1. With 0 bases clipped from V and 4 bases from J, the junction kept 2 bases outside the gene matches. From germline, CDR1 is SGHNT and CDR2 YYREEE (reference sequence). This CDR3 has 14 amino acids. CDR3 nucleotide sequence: TGTGCCAGCAGCTTGGGGCAGGGGGCCTATGGCTACACCTTC. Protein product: CASSLGQGAYGYTF.

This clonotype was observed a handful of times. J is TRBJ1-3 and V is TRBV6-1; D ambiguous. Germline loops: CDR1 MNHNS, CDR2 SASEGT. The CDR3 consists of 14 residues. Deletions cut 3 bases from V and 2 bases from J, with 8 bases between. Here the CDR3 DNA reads TGTGCCAGCAGTGAGGGGTCTACTGGAAACACCATATATTTT. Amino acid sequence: CASSEGSTGNTIYF.

CDR3 amino acids: CASLGNTGELFF. The CDR3 region has the DNA TGTGCCAGCTTAGGCAACACCGGGGAGCTGTTTTTT. This chain uses TRBV5-4 with TRBJ2-2; D is ambiguous. Trimming left V 7 bases short and J 2 bases short, with 6 bases between. CDR1 is SGHNT, CDR2 YYREEE, per germline (reference sequence). The CDR3 has 12 amino acids.

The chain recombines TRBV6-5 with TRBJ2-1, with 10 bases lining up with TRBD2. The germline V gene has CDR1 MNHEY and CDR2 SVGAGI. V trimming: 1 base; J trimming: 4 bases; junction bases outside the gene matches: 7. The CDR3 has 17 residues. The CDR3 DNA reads TGTGCCAGCAGTTACTTGGGTCCTAGCGGGAGTTACAATGAGCAGTTCTTC. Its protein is CASSYLGPSGSYNEQFF.

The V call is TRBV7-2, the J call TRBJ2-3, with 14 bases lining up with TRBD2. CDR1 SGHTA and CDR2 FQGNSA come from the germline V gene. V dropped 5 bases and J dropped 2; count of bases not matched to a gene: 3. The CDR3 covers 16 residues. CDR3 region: CASSGLAGGNTDTQYF. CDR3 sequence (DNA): TGTGCCAGCAGCGGACTAGCGGGAGGTAACACAGATACGCAGTATTTT.

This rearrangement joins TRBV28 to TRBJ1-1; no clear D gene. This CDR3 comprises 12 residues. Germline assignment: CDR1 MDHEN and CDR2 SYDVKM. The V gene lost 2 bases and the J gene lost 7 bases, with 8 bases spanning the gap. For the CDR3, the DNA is TGTGCCAGCAGTTTAGCTCTAGTTGAAGCTTTCTTT. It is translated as CASSLALVEAFF.